Listed here is a single TCR beta chain. Its target is not known. No T cells were sorted before total RNA was taken from whole blood. CDR3 length equals 14 residues. Germline V lookup: CDR1 SGHRS, CDR2 YFSETQ. This sample is part of a study of monozygotic twins with inflammatory bowel disease. Findings and caveats of the study: Researchers were unable to tell different T cell subtypes apart.

Template switching added UMIs carrying a 6-nucleotide sample barcode. TCRdb reprocessed the 5' RACE reads, keeping one entry per CDR3 protein, no DNA. This listing includes roughly 100,000 distinct CDR3 sequences. V is TRBV5-1 and J is TRBJ2-2; TCRdb designates TRBD1, a call that cannot be tested without DNA. The receptor's source is a human donor with ulcerative colitis or Crohn's disease, or a healthy co-twin of an affected twin (not recorded which). The specimen sequenced was blood. The CDR3 sequence is CASSRDTPTGELFF.